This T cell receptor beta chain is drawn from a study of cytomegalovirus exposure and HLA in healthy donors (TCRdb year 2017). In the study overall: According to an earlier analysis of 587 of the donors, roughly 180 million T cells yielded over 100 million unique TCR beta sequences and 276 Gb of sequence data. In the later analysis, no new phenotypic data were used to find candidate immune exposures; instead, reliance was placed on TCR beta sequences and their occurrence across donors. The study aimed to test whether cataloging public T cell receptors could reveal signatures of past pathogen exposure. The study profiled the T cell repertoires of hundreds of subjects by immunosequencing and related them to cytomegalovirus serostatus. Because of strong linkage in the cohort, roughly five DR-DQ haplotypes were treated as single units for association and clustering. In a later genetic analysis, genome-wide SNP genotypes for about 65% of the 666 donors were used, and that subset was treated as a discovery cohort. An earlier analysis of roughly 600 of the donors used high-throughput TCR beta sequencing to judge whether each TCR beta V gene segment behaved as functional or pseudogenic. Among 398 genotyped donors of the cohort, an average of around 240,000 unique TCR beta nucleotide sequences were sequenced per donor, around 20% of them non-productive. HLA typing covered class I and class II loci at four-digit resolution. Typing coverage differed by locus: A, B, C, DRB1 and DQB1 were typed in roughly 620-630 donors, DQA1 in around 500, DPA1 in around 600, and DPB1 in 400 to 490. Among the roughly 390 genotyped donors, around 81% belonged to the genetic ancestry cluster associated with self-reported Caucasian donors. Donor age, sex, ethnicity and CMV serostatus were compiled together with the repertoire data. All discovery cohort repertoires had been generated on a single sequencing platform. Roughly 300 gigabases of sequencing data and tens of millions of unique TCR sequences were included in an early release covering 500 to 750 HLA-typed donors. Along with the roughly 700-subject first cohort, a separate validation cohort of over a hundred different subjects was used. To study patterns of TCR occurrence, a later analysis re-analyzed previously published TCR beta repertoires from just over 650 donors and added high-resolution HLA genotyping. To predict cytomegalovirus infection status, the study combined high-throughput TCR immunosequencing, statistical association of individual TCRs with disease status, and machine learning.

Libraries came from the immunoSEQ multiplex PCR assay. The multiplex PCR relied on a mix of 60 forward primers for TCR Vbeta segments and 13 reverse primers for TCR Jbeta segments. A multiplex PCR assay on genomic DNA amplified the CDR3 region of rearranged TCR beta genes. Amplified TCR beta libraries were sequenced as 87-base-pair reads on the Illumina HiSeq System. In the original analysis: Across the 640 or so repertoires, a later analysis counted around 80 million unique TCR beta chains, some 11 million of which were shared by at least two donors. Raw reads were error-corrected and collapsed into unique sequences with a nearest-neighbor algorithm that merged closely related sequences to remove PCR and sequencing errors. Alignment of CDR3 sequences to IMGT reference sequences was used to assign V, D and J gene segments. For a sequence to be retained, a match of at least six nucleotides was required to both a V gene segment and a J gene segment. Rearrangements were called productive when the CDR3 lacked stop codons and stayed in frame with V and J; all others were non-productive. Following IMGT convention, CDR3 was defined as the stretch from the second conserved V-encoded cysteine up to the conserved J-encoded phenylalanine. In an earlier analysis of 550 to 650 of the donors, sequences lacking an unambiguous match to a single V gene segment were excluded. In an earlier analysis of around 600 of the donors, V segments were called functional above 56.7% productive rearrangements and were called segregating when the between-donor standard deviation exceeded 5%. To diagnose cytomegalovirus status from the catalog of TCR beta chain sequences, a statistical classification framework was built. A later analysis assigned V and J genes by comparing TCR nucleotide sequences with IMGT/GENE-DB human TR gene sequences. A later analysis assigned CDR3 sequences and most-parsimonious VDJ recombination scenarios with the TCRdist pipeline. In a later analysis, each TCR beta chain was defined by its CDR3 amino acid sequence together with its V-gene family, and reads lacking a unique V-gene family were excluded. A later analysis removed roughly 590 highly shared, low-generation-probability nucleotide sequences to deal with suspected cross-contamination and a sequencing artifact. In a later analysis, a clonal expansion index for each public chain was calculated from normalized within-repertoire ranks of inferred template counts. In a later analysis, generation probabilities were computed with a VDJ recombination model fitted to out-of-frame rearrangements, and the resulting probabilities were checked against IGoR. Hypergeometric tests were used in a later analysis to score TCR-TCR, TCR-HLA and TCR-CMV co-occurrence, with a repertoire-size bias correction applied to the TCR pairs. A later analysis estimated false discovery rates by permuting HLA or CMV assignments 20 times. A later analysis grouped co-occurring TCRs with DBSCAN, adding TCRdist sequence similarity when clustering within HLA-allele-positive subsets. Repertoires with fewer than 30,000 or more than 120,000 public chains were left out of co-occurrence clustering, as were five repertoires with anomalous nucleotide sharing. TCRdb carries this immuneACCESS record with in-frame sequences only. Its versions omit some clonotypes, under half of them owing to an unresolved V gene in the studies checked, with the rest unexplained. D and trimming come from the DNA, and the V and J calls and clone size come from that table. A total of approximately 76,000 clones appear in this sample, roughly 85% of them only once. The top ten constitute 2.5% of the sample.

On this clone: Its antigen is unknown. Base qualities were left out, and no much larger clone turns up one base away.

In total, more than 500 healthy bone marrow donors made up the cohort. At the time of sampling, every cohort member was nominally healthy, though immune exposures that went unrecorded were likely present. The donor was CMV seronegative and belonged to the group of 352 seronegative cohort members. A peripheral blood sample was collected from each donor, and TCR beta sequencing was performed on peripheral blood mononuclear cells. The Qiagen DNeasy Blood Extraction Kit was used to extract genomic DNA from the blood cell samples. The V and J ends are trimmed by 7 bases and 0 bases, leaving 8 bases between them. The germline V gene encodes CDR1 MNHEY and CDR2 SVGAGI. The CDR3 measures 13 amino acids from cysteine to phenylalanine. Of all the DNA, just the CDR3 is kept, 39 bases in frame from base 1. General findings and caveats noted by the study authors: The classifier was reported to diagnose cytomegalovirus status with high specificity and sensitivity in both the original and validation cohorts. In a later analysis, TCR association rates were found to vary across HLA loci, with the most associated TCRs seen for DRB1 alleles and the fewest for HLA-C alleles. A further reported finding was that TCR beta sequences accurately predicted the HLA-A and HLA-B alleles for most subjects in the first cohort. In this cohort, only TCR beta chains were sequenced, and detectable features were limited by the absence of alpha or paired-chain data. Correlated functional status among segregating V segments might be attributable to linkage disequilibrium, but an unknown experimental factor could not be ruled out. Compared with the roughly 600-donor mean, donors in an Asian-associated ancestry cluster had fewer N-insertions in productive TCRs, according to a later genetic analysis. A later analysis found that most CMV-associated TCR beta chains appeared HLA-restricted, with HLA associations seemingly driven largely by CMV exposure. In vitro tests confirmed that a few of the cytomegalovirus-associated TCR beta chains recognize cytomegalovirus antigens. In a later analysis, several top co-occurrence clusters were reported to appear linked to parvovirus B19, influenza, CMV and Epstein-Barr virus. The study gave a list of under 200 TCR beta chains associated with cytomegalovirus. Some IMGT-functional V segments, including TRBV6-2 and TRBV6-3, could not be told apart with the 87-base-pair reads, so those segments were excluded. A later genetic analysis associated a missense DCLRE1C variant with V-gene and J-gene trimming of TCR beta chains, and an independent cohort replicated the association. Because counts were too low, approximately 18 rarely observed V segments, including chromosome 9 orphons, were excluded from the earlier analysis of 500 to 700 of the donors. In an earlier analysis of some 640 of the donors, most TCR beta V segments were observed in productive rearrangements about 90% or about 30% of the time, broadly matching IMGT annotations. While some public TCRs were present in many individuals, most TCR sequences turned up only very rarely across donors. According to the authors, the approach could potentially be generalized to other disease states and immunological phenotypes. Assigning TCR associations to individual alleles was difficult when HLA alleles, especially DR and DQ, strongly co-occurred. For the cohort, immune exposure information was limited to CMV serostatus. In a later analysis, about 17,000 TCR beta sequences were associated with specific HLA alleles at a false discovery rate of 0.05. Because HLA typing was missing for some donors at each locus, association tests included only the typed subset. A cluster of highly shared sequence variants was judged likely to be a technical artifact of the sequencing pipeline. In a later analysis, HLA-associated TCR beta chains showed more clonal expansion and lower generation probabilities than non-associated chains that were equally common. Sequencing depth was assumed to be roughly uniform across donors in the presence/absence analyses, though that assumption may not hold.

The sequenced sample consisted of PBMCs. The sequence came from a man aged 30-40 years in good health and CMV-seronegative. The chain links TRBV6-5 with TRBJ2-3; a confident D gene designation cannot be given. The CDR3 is CASTDSSTDTQYF. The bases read TGTGCCAGCACCGACTCTAGCACAGATACGCAGTATTTT.